This T cell receptor (beta chain) was retrieved from a study of T cells in localized non-small cell lung cancer. Study-wide points: Uninvolved adjacent lung showed peak T cell clonality, exceeding tumor. Among the top 100 tumor clones, a median around 60 appeared in adjacent lung. Heterogeneity remains possible, as sequencing covered one tumor region only.

A word on this clone: What it binds is unknown.

The assay was immunoSEQ multiplex PCR, and TCRdb's table has in-frame clones only and misses some. The repertoire has some 11,000 clones, around 82% of them found once; the top ten carry approximately 19%. The CDR3 has 14 amino acids. Germline V CDR1 and CDR2: ENHRY, SYGVKD. With 0 bases removed from V and 7 bases from J, the gap between germline ends came to 10 bases. The chain combines TRBV10-3 with TRBJ2-4, with D unclear. This material consisted of peripheral blood mononuclear cells, taken before any cancer treatment. The clonotype comes from a female donor of 60 years or more with stage II lung adenocarcinoma. CDR3 sequence reads: CAISESNQLNIQYF. The CDR3 DNA sequence: TGTGCCATCAGTGAGTCGAACCAGTTGAACATTCAGTACTTC.